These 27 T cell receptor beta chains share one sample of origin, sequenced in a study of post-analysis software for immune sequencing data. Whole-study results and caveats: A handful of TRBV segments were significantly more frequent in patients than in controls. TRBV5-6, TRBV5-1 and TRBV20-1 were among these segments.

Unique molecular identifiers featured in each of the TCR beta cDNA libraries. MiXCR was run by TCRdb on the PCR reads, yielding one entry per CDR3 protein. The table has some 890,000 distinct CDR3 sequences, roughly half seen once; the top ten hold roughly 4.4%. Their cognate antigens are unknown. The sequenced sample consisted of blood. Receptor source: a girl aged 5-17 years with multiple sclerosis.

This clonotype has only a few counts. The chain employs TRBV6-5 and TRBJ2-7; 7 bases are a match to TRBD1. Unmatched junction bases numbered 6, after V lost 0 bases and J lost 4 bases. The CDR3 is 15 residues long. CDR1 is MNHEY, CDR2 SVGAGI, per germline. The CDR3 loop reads CASSYSAGGGYEQYF. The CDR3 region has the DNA TGTGCCAGCAGTTACTCGGCAGGGGGTGGGTACGAGCAGTACTTC.

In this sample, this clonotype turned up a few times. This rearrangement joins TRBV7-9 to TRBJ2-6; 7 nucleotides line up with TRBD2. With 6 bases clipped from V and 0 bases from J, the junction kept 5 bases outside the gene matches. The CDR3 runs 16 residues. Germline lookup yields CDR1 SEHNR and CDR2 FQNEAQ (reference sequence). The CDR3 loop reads CASSLASGSGANVLTF. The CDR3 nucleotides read TGTGCCAGCAGTCTAGCTAGCGGCTCTGGGGCCAACGTCCTGACTTTC.

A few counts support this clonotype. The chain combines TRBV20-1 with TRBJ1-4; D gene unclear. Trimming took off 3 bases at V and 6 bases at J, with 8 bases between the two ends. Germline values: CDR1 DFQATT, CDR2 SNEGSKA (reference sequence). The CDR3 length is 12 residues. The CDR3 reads CSASAPDEKLFF. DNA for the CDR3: TGCAGTGCTAGCGCACCGGATGAAAAACTGTTTTTT.

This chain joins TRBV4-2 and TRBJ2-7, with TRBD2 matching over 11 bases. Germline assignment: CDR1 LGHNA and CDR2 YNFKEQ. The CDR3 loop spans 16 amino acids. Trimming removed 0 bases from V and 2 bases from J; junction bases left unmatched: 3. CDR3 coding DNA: TGTGCCAGCAGCCAAGAGGAGACTAGCGGGACCTACGAGCAGTACTTC. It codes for CASSQEETSGTYEQYF.

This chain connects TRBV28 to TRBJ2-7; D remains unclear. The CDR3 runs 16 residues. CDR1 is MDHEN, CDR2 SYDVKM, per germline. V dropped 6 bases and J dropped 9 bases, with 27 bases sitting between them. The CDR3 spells CASSDGPPRLYDGQYF. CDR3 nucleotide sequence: TGTGCCAGCAGCGACGGACCCCCCCGATTATACGATGGGCAGTACTTC.

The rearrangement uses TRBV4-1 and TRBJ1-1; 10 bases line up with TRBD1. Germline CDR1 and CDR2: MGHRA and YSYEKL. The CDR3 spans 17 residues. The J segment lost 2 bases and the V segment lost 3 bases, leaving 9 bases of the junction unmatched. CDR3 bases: TGCGCCAGCAGCCATTTGGAGACAGGGGGCGTTAACACTGAAGCTTTCTTT. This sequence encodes CASSHLETGGVNTEAFF.

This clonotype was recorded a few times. CDR3 sequence (DNA): TGTGCCAGCAGTTACACGCCAGGGGGTAGCACCCGCTACGAGCAGTACTTC. This sequence encodes CASSYTPGGSTRYEQYF. The V and J genes are TRBV6-5 and TRBJ2-5; 7 bases fit TRBD1. Gene TRBJ2-7 matches the end of the DNA better, so the J call may be wrong. This CDR3 region has 17 residues. Germline loops: CDR1 MNHEY, CDR2 SVGAGI.

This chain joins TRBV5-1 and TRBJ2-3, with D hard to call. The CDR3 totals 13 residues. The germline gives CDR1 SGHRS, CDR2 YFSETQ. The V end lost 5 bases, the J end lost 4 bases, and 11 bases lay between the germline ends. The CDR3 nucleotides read TGCGCCAGCAGTCATCTCCCGCCAGATACGCAGTATTTT. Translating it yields CASSHLPPDTQYF.

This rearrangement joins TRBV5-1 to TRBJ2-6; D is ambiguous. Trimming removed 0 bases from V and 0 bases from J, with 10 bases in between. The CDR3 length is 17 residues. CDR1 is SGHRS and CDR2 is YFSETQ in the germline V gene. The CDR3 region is CASSLDRVRSGANVLTF. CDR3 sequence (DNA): TGCGCCAGCAGCTTGGATCGGGTCCGCTCTGGGGCCAACGTCCTGACTTTC.

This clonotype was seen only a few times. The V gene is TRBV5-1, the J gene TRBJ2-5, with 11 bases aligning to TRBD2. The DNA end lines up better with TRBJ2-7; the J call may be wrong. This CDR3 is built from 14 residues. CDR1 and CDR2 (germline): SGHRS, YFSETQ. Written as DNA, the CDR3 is TGCGCCAGCAGCTTGCTAGCGGGAGGAAACGAGCAGTACTTC. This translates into CASSLLAGGNEQYF.

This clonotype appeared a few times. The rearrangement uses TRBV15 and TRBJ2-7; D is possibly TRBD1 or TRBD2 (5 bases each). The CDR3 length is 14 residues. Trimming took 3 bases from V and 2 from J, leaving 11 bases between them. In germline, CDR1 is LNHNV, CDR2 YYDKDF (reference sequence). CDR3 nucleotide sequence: TGTGCCACCAGCAGTGGGGGAGTTGCCTACGAGCAGTACTTC. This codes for CATSSGGVAYEQYF.

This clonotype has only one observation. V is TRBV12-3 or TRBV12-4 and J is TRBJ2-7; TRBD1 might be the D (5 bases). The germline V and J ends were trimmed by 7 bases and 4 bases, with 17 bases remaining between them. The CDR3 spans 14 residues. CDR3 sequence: CASTRFGTGYEQYF. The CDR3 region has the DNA TGTGCCAGCACCCGGTTTGGCACAGGATACGAGCAGTACTTC.

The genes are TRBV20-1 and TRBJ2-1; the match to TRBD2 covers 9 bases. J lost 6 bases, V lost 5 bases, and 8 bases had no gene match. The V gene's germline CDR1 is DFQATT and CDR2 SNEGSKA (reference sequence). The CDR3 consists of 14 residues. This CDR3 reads CSARIGGGANEQFF. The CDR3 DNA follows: TGCAGTGCTCGTATCGGCGGGGGGGCCAATGAGCAGTTCTTC.

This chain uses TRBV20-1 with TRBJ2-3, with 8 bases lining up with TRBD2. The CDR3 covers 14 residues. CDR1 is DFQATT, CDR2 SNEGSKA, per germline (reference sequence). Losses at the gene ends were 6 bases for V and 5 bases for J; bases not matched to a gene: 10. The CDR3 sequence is CSAPKAGEVDTQYF. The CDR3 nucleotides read TGCAGTGCCCCGAAAGCGGGAGAGGTAGATACGCAGTATTTT.

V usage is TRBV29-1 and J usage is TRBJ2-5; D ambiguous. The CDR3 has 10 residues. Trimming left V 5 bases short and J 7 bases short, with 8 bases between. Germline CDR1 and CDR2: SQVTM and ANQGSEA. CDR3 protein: CSVTGVTQYF. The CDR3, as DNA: TGCAGCGTTACGGGCGTGACCCAGTACTTC.

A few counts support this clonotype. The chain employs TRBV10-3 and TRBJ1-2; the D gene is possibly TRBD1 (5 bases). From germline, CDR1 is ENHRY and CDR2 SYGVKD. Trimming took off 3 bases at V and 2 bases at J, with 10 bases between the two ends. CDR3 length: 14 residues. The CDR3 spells CAISDPGGNYGYTF. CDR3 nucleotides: TGTGCCATCAGTGATCCGGGGGGAAACTATGGCTACACCTTC.

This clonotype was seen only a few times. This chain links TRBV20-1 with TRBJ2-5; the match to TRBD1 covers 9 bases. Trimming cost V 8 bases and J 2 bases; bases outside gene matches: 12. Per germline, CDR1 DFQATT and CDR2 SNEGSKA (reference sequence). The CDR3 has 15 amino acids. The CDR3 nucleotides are TGCAGTACCTACCCCCGGGACAGGGTACAAGAGACCCAGTACTTC. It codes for CSTYPRDRVQETQYF.

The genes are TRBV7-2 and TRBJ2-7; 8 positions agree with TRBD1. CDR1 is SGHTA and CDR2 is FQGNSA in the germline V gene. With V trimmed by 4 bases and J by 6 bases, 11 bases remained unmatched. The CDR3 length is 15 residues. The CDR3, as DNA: TGTGCCAGCAGCTACCCGACAGGGGTCTCCGCCGAGCAGTACTTC. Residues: CASSYPTGVSAEQYF.

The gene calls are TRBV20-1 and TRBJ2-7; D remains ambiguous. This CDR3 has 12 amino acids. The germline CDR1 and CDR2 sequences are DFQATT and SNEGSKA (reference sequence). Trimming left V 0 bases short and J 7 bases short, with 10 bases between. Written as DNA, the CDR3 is TGCAGTGCTAGAGAAGGCGCTGGGGAGCAGTACTTC. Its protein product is CSAREGAGEQYF.

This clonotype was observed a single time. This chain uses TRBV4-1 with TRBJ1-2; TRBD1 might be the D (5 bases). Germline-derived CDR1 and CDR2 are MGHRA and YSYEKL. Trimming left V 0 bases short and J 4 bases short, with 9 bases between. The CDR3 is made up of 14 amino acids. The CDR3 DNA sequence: TGCGCCAGCAGCCAAGAGCAACAGGTCTATGGCTACACCTTC. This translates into CASSQEQQVYGYTF.

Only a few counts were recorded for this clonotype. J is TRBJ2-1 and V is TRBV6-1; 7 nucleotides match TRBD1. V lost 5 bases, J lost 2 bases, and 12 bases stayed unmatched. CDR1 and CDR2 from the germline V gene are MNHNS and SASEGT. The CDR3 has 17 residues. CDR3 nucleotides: TGTGCCAGCAGTCCCACCCGGACAGGAGCCACCTACAATGAGCAGTTCTTC. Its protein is CASSPTRTGATYNEQFF.

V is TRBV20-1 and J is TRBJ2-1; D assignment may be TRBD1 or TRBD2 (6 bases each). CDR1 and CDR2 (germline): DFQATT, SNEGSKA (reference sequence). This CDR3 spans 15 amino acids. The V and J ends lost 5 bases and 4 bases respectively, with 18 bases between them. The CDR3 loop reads CSASWGLARYNEQFF. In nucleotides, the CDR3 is TGCAGTGCTTCGTGGGGGCTAGCGAGATACAATGAGCAGTTCTTC.

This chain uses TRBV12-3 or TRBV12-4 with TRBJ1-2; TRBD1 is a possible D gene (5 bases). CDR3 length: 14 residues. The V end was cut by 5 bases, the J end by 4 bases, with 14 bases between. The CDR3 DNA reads TGTGCCAGCAGTGGTTACACAGGCCTCTATGGCTACACCTTC. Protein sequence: CASSGYTGLYGYTF.

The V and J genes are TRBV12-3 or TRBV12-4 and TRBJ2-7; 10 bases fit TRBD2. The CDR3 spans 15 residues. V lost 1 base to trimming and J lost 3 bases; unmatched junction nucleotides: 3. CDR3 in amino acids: CASSLGTSGVYEQYF. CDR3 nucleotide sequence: TGTGCCAGCAGTTTAGGGACTAGCGGCGTCTACGAGCAGTACTTC.

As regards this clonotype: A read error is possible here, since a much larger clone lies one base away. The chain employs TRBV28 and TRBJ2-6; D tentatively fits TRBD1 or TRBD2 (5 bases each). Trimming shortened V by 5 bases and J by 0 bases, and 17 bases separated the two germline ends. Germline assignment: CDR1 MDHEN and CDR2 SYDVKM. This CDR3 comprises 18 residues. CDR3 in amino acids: CASSPLGAGSSGANVLTF. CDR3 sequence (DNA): TGTGCCAGCAGTCCCCTCGGGGCAGGTTCCTCTGGGGCCAACGTCCTGACTTTC.

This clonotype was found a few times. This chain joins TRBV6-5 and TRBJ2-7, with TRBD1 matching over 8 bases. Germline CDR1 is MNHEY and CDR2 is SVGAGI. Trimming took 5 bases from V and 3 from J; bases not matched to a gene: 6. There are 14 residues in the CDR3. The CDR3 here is CASSEGQGGYEQYF. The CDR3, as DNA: TGTGCCAGCAGTGAAGGACAGGGTGGCTACGAGCAGTACTTC.

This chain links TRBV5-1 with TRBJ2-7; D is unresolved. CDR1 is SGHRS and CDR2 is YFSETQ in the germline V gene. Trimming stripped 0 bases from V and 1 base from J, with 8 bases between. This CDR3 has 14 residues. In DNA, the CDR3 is TGCGCCAGCAGCTTGGCCGCCCATTCCTACGAGCAGTACTTC. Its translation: CASSLAAHSYEQYF.